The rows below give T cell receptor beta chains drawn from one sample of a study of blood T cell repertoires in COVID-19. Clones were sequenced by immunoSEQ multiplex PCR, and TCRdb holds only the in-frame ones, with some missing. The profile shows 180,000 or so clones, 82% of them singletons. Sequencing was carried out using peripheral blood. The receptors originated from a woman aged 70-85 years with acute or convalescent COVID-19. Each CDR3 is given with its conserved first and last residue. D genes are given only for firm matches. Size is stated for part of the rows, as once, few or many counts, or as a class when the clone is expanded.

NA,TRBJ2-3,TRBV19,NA,CASSIAPGGTNTQYF,TGTGCCAGTAGTATTGCTCCCGGGGGAACGAACACGCAGTATTTT
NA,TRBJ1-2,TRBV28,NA,CASSRQAAYGYTF,TGTGCCAGCAGTCGACAGGCGGCCTATGGCTACACCTTC
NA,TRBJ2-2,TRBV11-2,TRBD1,CASSLTGQGNGELFF,TGTGCCAGCAGCTTGACGGGACAGGGGAACGGGGAGCTGTTTTTT
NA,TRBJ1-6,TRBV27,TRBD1,CASSADRGTTPLHF,TGTGCCAGCAGTGCGGACAGGGGAACGACACCCCTCCACTTT
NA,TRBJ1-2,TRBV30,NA,CAWSVPSGDYGYTF,TGTGCCTGGAGTGTACCCTCAGGCGACTATGGCTACACCTTC
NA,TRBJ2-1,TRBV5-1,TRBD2,CASSPGYGTSGAYNEQFF,TGCGCCAGCAGCCCCGGATACGGGACTAGCGGGGCCTACAATGAGCAGTTCTTC
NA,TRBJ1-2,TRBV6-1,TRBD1,CASSDRTGNYGYTF,TGTGCCAGCAGTGATAGGACAGGGAACTATGGCTACACCTTC
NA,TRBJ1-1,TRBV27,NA,CASSPAGVNTEAFF,TGTGCCAGCAGTCCAGCAGGGGTCAACACTGAAGCTTTCTTT
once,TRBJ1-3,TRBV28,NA,CASSFRGYAGNTIYF,TGTGCCAGCAGTTTTCGAGGGTACGCTGGAAACACCATATATTTT
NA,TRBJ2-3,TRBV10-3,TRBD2,CAISVLAGSTDTQYF,TGTGCCATCAGTGTTTTAGCGGGATCGACCGATACGCAGTATTTT
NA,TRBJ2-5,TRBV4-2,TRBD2,CASSHPGTSGGETQYF,TGTGCCAGCAGCCACCCGGGGACTAGCGGGGGAGAGACCCAGTACTTC
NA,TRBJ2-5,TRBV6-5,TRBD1,CASSPDRGLRETQYF,TGTGCCAGCAGTCCGGACAGGGGGCTTCGGGAGACCCAGTACTTC
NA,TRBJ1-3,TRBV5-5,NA,CASSLQGAGNTIYF,TGTGCCAGCAGCCTACAGGGCGCTGGAAACACCATATATTTT
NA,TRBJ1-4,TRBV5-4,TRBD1,CASSFSGQPATNEKLFF,TGTGCCAGCAGCTTTTCGGGACAGCCTGCAACTAATGAAAAACTGTTTTTT
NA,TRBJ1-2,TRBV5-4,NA,CASSLGQANYGYTF,TGTGCCAGCAGCTTGGGACAGGCAAACTATGGCTACACCTTC
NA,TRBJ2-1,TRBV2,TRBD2,CASSETSGRIFFDEQFF,TGTGCCAGCAGTGAAACTAGCGGGAGAATTTTTTTCGATGAGCAGTTCTTC
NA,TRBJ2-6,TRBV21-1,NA,CASRNRGLISSGANVLTF,TGTGCCAGCAGGAACAGGGGGCTTATTAGCTCTGGGGCCAACGTCCTGACTTTC
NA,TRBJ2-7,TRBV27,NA,CASSSLGGFGEQYF,TGTGCCAGCAGTAGTCTAGGGGGATTCGGAGAGCAGTACTTC
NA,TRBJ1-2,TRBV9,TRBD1,CASSEPGTGTNYGYTF,TGTGCCAGCAGCGAACCCGGGACAGGGACTAACTATGGCTACACCTTC
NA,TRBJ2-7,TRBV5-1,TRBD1,CASSLRQGPDGEQYF,TGCGCCAGCAGCCTACGACAGGGGCCGGATGGCGAGCAGTACTTC
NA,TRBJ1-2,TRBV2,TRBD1,CASTRTGEGGYTF,TGTGCCAGCACCCGGACAGGGGAGGGAGGCTACACCTTC
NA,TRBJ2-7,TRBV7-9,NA,CASSSTGTPYEQYF,TGTGCCAGCAGCTCCACAGGGACGCCCTACGAGCAGTACTTC
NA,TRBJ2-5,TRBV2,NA,CASSVRFGETQYF,TGTGCCAGCAGTGTGAGGTTTGGGGAGACCCAGTACTTC
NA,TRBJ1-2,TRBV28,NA,CASSRPYGYTF,TGTGCCAGCAGTCGTCCCTATGGCTACACCTTC
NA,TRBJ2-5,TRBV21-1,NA,CASSKGEGQGQETQYF,TGTGCCAGCAGCAAAGGAGAGGGACAGGGTCAAGAGACCCAGTACTTC
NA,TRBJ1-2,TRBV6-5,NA,CASSLTGLGYGYTF,TGTGCCAGCAGTTTGACAGGTCTCGGCTATGGCTACACCTTC
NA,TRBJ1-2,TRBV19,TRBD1,CASRGQADYGYTF,TGTGCCAGTAGAGGACAGGCGGACTATGGCTACACCTTC
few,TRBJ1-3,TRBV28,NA,CASSPPPGSGNTIYF,TGTGCCAGCAGTCCGCCACCCGGCTCTGGAAACACCATATATTTT
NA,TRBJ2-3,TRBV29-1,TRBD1,CSVVKQGADTQYF,TGCAGCGTTGTAAAACAGGGGGCAGATACGCAGTATTTT
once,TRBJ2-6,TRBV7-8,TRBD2,CASSLRPLAAHSGANVLTF,TGTGCCAGCAGCTTAAGGCCTCTAGCGGCCCACTCTGGGGCCAACGTCCTGACTTTC
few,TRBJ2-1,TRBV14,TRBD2,CASSQTMGLARHEQFF,TGTGCCAGCAGCCAGACTATGGGACTAGCCCGTCATGAGCAGTTCTTC
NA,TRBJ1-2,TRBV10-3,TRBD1,CAISEGQGNKGNYGYTF,TGTGCCATCAGCGAGGGACAGGGGAACAAGGGTAACTATGGCTACACCTTC
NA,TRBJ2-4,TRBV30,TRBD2,CAWHGTNRPLAKNIQYF,TGTGCCTGGCACGGGACTAATCGTCCCTTAGCCAAAAACATTCAGTACTTC
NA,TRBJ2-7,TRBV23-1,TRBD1,CASGGREGTGNSYEQYF,TGCGCCAGCGGAGGAAGGGAAGGGACAGGCAACTCCTACGAGCAGTACTTC
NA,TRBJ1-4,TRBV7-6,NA,CASSLGGNEKLFF,TGTGCCAGCAGCTTAGGGGGCAATGAAAAACTGTTTTTT
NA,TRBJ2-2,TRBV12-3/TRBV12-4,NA,CASSLRGELFF,TGTGCCAGCAGTTTGCGTGGGGAGCTGTTTTTT
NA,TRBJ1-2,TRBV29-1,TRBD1,CSVPDRIRDRGYLYGYTF,TGCAGCGTTCCAGATAGGATCAGGGACAGGGGGTATTTATACGGCTACACCTTC
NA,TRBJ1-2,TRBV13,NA,CASSLGSGAPGYTF,TGTGCCAGCAGTTTAGGGTCCGGAGCCCCTGGCTACACCTTC
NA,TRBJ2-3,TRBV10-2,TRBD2,CASSDGTWTSGRAGTDTQYF,TGCGCCAGCAGTGATGGGACGTGGACTAGCGGGAGGGCGGGCACAGATACGCAGTATTTT
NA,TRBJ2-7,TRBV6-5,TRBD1,CASRARTGEYEQYF,TGTGCCAGCAGAGCAAGGACAGGGGAATACGAGCAGTACTTC
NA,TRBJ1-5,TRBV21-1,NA,CASSKGWTGKNQPQHF,TGTGCCAGCAGCAAAGGGTGGACAGGGAAGAATCAGCCCCAGCATTTT